These 8 T cell receptor beta chains share one sample of origin, sequenced in a study of blood T cells in healthy people across ages. A second PCR of 7 to 11 cycles used a sample-barcoded 5' primer and a J-beta primer mix. TCRdb used MiXCR to reprocess the 5' RACE reads, holding one entry per CDR3 protein. The data hold about 1 million distinct CDR3 sequences, with more than 35% observed a single time. The sample taken for sequencing was blood. The receptors originated from a woman aged 60-75 years in good health.

The V and J genes are TRBV11-2 and TRBJ2-5; TRBD2 aligns across 14 bases. The CDR3 runs 18 residues. The germline gives CDR1 SGHAT, CDR2 FQNNGV. V lost 5 bases to trimming and J lost 4 bases; unmatched junction nucleotides: 12. CDR3 in amino acids: CASSPLPGLAGAGETQYF. CDR3 coding DNA: TGTGCCAGCAGCCCCCTTCCGGGACTAGCGGGAGCTGGAGAGACCCAGTACTTC.

CDR3 in DNA: TGCAGCGGCAAGCGGGAGGGATTTTACAATGAGCAGTACTTC. This sequence encodes CSGKREGFYNEQYF. The rearrangement joins TRBV29-1 to TRBJ2-1, with 10 bases aligning to TRBD2. Gene TRBJ2-7 matches the end of the DNA better, so the J call may be wrong. The CDR3 sequence is 14 residues long. Germline CDR1 SQVTM, CDR2 ANQGSEA.

The rearrangement joins TRBV7-2 to TRBJ1-1; TRBD1 matches 7 bases. In germline, CDR1 is SGHTA, CDR2 FQGNSA. The CDR3 loop spans 13 amino acids. The ends lost 4 bases at V and 11 bases at J; junction bases unmatched: 10. CDR3 coding DNA: TGTGCCAGCAGCTCCGGGACAGCCTGGGCTGCTTTCTTT. It encodes CASSSGTAWAAFF.

The rearrangement uses TRBV12-5 and TRBJ2-3, with 7 bases lining up with TRBD1. Trimming at V came to 9 bases and at J to 1 base, leaving 13 bases not matched to a gene. The germline CDR1 and CDR2 sequences are LGHNT and FRNRAP. The CDR3 spans 16 residues. CDR3 loop: CASKSMEGGGTDTQYF. The CDR3 region has the DNA TGTGCTAGCAAGAGCATGGAAGGGGGCGGCACAGATACGCAGTATTTT.

This sequence joins TRBV2 and TRBJ2-5; TRBD2 agrees at 7 bases. The germline CDR1 and CDR2 sequences are SNHLY and FYNNEI. V lost 4 bases and J lost 11; bases outside the gene matches: 16. CDR3 size: 15 residues. CDR3 sequence (DNA): TGTGCCAGCAGTGGTGCGGGAGTAAGGGTGAATGAGCAGTACTTC. This gives the protein CASSGAGVRVNEQYF.

This chain uses TRBV20-1 with TRBJ2-2, with 7 positions matching TRBD2. This CDR3 contains 15 residues. Germline V gene lookup returns CDR1 DFQATT and CDR2 SNEGSKA (reference sequence). V dropped 3 bases and J dropped 7; count of bases not matched to a gene: 11. The CDR3 nucleotides read TGCAGTGCTAGTGGAAGGCGGGAGTCTGTCGGGGAGCTGTTTTTT. Protein product: CSASGRRESVGELFF.

This rearrangement joins TRBV29-1 to TRBJ2-1; D is possibly TRBD2 (5 bases). Germline V gene lookup returns CDR1 SQVTM and CDR2 ANQGSEA. The CDR3 has 11 amino acids. V gave up 3 bases and J gave up 9 bases, with 9 bases separating them. DNA of the CDR3: TGCAGCGTTGATCCGGGATTTGAGCAGTTCTTC. It is translated as CSVDPGFEQFF.

This clonotype was seen many times. This chain connects TRBV20-1 to TRBJ2-7, with a weak D call TRBD2 (5 bases). The CDR3 spans 10 residues. Trimming took off 6 bases at V and 7 bases at J, with 10 bases between the two ends. Germline-derived CDR1 and CDR2 are DFQATT and SNEGSKA (reference sequence). For the CDR3, the DNA is TGCAGTGCAGCCACGGGGGAGCAGTACTTC. It yields the protein CSAATGEQYF.